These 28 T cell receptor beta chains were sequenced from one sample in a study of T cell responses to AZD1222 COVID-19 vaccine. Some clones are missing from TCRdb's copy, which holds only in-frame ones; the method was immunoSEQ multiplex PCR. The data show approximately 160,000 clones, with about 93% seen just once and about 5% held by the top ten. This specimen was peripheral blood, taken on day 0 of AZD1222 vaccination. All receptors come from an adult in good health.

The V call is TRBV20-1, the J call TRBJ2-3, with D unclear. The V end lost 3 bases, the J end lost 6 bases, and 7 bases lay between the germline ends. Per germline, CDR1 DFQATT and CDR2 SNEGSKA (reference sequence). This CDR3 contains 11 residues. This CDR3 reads CSASEPDTQYF. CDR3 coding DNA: TGCAGTGCTAGCGAACCGGATACGCAGTATTTT.

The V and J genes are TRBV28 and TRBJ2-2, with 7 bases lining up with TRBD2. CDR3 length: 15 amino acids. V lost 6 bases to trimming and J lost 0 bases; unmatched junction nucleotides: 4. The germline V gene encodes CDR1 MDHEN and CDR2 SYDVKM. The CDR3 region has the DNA TGTGCCAGCAGGATAGCGGGCGCGAACACCGGGGAGCTGTTTTTT. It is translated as CASRIAGANTGELFF.

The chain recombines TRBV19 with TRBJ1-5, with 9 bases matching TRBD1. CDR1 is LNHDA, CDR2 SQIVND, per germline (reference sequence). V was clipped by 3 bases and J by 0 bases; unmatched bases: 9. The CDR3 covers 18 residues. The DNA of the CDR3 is TGTGCCAGTAGTATTCTTCACAGGGGGCCCTATAGCAATCAGCCCCAGCATTTT. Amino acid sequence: CASSILHRGPYSNQPQHF.

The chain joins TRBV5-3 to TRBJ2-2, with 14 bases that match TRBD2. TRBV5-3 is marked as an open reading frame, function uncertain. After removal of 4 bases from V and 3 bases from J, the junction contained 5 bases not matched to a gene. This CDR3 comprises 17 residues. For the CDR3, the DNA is TGTGCCAGAAGCGCCCCGACTAGCGGGAGGGACACCGGGGAGCTGTTTTTT. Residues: CARSAPTSGRDTGELFF.

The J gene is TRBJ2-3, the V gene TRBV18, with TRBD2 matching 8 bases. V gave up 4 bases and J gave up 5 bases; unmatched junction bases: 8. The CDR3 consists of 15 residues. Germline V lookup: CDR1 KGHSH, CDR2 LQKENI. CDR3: CASSLGLARGDTQYF. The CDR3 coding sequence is TGTGCCAGCTCACTCGGACTAGCCAGGGGAGATACGCAGTATTTT.

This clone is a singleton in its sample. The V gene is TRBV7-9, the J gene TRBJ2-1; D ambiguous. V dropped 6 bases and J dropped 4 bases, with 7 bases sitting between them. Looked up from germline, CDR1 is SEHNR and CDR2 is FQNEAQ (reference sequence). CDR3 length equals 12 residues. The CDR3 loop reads CASRPAYNEQFF. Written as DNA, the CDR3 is TGTGCCAGCAGACCCGCGTACAATGAGCAGTTCTTC.

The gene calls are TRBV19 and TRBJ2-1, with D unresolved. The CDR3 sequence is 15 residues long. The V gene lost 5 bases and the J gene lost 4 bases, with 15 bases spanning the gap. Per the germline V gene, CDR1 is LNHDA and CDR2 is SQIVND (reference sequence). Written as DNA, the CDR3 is TGTGCCAGTAGTTCGACAACCCTTCTTTACAATGAGCAGTTCTTC. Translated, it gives CASSSTTLLYNEQFF.

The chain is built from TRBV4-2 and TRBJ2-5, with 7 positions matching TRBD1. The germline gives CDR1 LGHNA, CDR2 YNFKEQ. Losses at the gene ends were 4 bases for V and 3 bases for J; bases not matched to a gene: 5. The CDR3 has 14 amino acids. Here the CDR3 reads CASSLPGQKETQYF. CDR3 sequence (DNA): TGTGCCAGCAGCCTTCCGGGACAGAAAGAGACCCAGTACTTC.

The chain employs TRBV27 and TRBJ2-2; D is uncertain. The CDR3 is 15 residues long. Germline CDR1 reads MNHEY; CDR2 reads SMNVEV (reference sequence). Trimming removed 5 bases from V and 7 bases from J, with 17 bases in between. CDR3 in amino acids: CASSLTGRPHGELFF. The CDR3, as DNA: TGTGCCAGCAGTCTCACTGGCCGGCCCCACGGGGAGCTGTTTTTT.

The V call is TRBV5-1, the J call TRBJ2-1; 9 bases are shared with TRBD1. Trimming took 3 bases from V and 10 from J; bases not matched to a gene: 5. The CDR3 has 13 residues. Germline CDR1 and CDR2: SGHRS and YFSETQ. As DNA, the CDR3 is TGCGCCAGCAGCTACAGGGGGCTGCGGGAGCAGTTCTTC. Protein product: CASSYRGLREQFF.

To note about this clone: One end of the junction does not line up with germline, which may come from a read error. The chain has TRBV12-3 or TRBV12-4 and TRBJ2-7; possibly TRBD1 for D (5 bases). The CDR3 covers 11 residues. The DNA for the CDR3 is TGTGCCAGCAGTTTGGGTCCAGGGTTAATGTTC. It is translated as CASSLGPGLMF.

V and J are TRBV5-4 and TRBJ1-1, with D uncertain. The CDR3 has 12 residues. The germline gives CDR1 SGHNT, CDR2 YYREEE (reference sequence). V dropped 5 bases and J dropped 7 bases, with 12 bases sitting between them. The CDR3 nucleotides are TGTGCCAGCAGTGATATGGGAGTTGAAGCTTTCTTT. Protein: CASSDMGVEAFF.

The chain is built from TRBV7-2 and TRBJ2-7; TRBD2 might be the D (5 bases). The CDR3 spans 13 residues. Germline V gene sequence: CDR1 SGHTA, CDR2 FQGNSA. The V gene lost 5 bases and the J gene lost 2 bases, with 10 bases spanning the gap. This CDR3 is CASSMDGTYEQYF. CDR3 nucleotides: TGTGCCAGCAGCATGGACGGGACCTACGAGCAGTACTTC.

The CDR3 protein is CASSAFGTGKKTQYF. CDR3 coding DNA: TGTGCCAGCAGCGCCTTCGGGACCGGCAAGAAGACCCAGTACTTC. The V call is TRBV9, the J call TRBJ2-5; tentatively, D is TRBD1 or TRBD2 (5 bases each). With 3 bases removed from V and 6 bases from J, the gap between germline ends came to 18 bases. The CDR3 consists of 15 residues. CDR1 SGDLS and CDR2 YYNGEE come from the germline V gene.

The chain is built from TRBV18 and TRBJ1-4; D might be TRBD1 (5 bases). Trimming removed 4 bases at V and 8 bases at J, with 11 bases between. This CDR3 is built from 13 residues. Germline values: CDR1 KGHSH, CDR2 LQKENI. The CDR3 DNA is TGTGCCAGCTCACTCTACCGGGACGAAAAACTGTTTTTT. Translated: CASSLYRDEKLFF.

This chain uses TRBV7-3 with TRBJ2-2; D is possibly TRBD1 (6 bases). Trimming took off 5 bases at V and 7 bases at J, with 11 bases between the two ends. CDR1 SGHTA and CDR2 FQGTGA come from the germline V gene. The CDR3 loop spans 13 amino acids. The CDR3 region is CASSLQGDGELFF. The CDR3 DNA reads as TGTGCCAGCAGCCTACAGGGTGACGGGGAGCTGTTTTTT.

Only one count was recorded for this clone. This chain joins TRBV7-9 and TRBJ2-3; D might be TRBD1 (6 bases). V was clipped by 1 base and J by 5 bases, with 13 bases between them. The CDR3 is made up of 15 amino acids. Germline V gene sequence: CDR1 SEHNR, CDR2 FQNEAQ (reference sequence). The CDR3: CASSLGVGAIDTQYF. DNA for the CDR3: TGTGCCAGCAGCTTAGGTGTGGGGGCTATAGATACGCAGTATTTT.

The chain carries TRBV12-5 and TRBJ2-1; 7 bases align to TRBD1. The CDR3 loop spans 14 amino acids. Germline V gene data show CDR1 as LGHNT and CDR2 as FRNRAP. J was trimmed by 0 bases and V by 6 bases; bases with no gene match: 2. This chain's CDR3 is CASGTGSSYNEQFF. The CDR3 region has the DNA TGTGCTAGTGGGACAGGGAGCTCCTACAATGAGCAGTTCTTC.

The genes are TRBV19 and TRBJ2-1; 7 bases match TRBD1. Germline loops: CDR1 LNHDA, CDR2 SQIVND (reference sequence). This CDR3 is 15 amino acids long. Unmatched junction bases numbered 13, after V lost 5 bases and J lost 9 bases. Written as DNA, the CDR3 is TGTGCCAGTAGTGTCCTACAGGGGCCCGGCGGTGAGCAGTTCTTC. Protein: CASSVLQGPGGEQFF.

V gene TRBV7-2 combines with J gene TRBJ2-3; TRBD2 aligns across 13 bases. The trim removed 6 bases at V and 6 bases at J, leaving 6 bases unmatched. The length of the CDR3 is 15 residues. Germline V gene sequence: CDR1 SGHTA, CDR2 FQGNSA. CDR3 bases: TGTGCCAGCAGGGGACTAGCGGGATTAGGTGATACGCAGTATTTT. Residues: CASRGLAGLGDTQYF.

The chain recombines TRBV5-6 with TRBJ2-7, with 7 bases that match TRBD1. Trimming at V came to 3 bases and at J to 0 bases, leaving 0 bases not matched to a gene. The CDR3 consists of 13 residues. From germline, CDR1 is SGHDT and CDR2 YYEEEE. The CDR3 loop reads CASSWDSSYEQYF. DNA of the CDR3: TGTGCCAGCAGCTGGGACAGCTCCTACGAGCAGTACTTC.

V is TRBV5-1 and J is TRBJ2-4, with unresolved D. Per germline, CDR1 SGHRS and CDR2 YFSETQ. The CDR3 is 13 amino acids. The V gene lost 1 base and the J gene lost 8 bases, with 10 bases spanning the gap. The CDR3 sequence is CASSLHGKDIQYF. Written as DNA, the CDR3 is TGCGCCAGCAGCTTGCATGGGAAAGACATTCAGTACTTC.

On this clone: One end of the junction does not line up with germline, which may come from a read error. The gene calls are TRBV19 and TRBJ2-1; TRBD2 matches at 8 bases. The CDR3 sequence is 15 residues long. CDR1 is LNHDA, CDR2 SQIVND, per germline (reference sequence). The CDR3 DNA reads TGTGCCTGTAGTAGACGGGAGGGCCCCTACAATGAGCAGTTCTTC. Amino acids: CACSRREGPYNEQFF.

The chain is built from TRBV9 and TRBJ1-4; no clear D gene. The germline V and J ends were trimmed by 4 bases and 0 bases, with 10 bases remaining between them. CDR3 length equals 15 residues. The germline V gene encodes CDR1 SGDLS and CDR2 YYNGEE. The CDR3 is CASSSPAATNEKLFF. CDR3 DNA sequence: TGTGCCAGCAGCTCCCCGGCCGCAACTAATGAAAAACTGTTTTTT.

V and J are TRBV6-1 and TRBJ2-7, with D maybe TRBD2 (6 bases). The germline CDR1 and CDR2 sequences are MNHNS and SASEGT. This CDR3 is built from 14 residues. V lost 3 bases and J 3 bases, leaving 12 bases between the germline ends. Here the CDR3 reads CASSDGGTGYEQYF. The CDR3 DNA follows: TGTGCCAGCAGTGACGGGGGTACTGGCTACGAGCAGTACTTC.

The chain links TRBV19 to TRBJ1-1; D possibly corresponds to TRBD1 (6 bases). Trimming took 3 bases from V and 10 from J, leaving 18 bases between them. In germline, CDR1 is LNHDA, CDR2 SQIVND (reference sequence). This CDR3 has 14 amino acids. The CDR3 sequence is CASSIGGGPLVAFF. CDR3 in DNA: TGTGCCAGTAGTATTGGAGGGGGACCGCTCGTAGCTTTCTTT.

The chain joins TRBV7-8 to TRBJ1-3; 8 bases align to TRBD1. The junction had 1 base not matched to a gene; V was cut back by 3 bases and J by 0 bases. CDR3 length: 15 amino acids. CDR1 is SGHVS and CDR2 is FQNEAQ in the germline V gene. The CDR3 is CASSFDRGSGNTIYF. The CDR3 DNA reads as TGTGCCAGCAGCTTCGACAGGGGCTCTGGAAACACCATATATTTT.

The CDR3 coding sequence is TGTGCCAGCAGCGTAGAGGGGGGAAAGACTGGAAACACCATATATTTT. As protein: CASSVEGGKTGNTIYF. The rearrangement links TRBV9 to TRBJ1-3; D might be TRBD1 (6 bases). CDR1 and CDR2 (germline): SGDLS, YYNGEE. Trimming shortened V by 0 bases and J by 2 bases, and 12 bases separated the two germline ends. The length of the CDR3 is 16 residues. The whole variable domain, remainder taken from reference TRBV9 and TRBJ1-3, is DSGVTQTPKHLITATGQRVTLRCSPRSGDLSVYWYQQSLDQGLQFLIQYYNGEERAKGNILERFSAQQFPDLHSELNLSSLELGDSALYFCASSVEGGKTGNTIYFGEGSWLTVV.